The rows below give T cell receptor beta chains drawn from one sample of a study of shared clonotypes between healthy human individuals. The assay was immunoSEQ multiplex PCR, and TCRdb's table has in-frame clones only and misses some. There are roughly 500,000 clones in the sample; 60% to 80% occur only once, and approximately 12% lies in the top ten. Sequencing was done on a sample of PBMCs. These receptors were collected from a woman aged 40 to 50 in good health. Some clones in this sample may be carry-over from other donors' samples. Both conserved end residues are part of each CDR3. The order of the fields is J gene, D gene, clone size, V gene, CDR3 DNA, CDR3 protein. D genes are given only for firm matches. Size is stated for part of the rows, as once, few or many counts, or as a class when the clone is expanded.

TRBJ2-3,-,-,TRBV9,TGTGCCAGCAGCCCGCTAGCAGATACGCAGTATTTT,CASSPLADTQYF
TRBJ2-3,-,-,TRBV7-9,TGTGCCAGCAGCCCCTTTACAGGGATCGGCGTCACAGATACGCAGTATTTT,CASSPFTGIGVTDTQYF
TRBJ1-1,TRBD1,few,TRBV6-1,TGTGCCAGCAGTGCGGCCAGGGGGACTGAAGCTTTCTTT,CASSAARGTEAFF
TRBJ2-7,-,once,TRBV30,TGTGCCTGGAGTCGAACCTACGAGCGGTACTTC,CAWSRTYERYF
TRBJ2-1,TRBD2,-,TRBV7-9,TGTGCCAGCAGCTTAGGCGGGAGGCCCTACAATGAGCAGTTCTTC,CASSLGGRPYNEQFF
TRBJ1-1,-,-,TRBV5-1,TGCGCCAGCAGCCCCGGTGGGGGCAACACTGAAGCTTTCTTT,CASSPGGGNTEAFF
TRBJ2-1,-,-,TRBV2,TGTGCCAGCAGTAAGTTACTAGTTAACAATGAGCAGTTCTTC,CASSKLLVNNEQFF
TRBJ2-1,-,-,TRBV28,TGTGCCAGCAGTTTTGGGGGGAGTCCCCACAATGAGCAGTTCTTC,CASSFGGSPHNEQFF
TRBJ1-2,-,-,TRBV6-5,TGTGCCAGCAGTTACTCGGGAACGTCGGGCTACACCTTC,CASSYSGTSGYTF
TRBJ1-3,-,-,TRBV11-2,TGTGCCAGCAGCTTAAGACAGAGGAGCTCTGGAAACACCATATATTTT,CASSLRQRSSGNTIYF
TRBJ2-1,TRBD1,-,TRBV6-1,TGTGCCAGCAACCGGGACAGGGGGGCCAGTGAGCAGTTCTTC,CASNRDRGASEQFF
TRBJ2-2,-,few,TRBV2,TGTGCCAGCAGGGTCTTCACCGGGGAGCTGTTTTTT,CASRVFTGELFF
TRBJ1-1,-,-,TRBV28,TGTGCCAGCAACAGGGATCTGAACACTGAAGCTTTCTTT,CASNRDLNTEAFF
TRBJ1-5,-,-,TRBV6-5,TGTGCCAGCAGTCTAACGCAGGGATTTCAGCCCCAGCATTTT,CASSLTQGFQPQHF
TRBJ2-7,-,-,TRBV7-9,TGTGCCAGCAGCTTACAGGGTGATCTCTACGAGCAGTACTTC,CASSLQGDLYEQYF
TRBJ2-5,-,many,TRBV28,TGTGCCAGCAGTCCTCCGACAGCTCAAGAGACCCAGTACTTC,CASSPPTAQETQYF
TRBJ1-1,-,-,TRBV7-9,TGTGCCAGCAGCTGGGGAAGGGGATCGAGCACTGAAGCTTTCTTT,CASSWGRGSSTEAFF
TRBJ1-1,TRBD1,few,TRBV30,TGTGCCTGGAGTGCCAACGTGGACAGGGCTACTGAAGCTTTCTTT,CAWSANVDRATEAFF
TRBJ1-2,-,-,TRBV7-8,TGTGCCAGCAGCTTTCTCGGGGATGGCTACACCTTC,CASSFLGDGYTF
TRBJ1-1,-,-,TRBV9,TGTGCCAGCAGCGTAACTCCAAGGAGGGACACTGAAGCTTTCTTT,CASSVTPRRDTEAFF
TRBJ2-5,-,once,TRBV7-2,TGTGCCAGCAGCTTAGAGGGACCGCTAACCCATCCCCGGACCCAGTACTTC,CASSLEGPLTHPRTQYF
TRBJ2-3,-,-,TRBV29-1,TGCAGCGGGGGGGGCAGCACAGATACGCAGTATTTT,CSGGGSTDTQYF
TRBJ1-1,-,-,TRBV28,TGTGCCAGCAGTCTACAGAGTGAAGCTTTCTTT,CASSLQSEAFF
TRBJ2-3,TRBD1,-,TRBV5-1,TGCGCCAGCAGCTTCGGCGGGACAGGGTTAGATACGCAGTATTTT,CASSFGGTGLDTQYF
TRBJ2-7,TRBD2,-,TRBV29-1,TGCAGCGTCGGGACTAGCGGGATATCCTACGAGCAGTACTTC,CSVGTSGISYEQYF
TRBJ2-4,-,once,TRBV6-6,TGTGCCAGCCAGGGGCCAGCCAAAAACATTCAGTACTTC,CASQGPAKNIQYF
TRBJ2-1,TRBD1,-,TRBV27,TGTGCCAGCAGTTGGGACAGGGCGTACAATGAGCAGTTCTTC,CASSWDRAYNEQFF
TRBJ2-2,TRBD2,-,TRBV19,TGTGCCAGTAGCAGACCGGACGGGAGGGAAGGCGGGGAGCTGTTTTTT,CASSRPDGREGGELFF
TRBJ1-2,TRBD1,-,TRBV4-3,TGCGCCAGCAGCCAAGATTGGCACAGGGGGGGAATCTATGGCTACACCTTC,CASSQDWHRGGIYGYTF
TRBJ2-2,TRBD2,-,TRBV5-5,TGTGCCAGCAGCTGGGGACTAGCGGGAGCAACCGGGGAGCTGTTTTTT,CASSWGLAGATGELFF
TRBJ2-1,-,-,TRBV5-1,TGCGCCAGCAGCTTGGTCCCGGACAAAAACAATGAGCAGTTCTTC,CASSLVPDKNNEQFF
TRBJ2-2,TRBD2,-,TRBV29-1,TGCAGCGTTGTCGATGGACTAGCAGATACAGGGGAGCTGTTTTTT,CSVVDGLADTGELFF
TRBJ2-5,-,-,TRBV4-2,TGTGCCAGCAGCCAAGATGGATCCGAGACCCAGTACTTC,CASSQDGSETQYF
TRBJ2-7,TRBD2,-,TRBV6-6,TGTGCCAGCAGTTACCCCTCTGGGGCGGGAGGGTACGAGCAGTACTTC,CASSYPSGAGGYEQYF
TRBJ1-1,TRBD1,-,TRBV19,TGTGCCAGTAGCGGGACAGGGGATTTGGTGAACACTGAAGCTTTCTTT,CASSGTGDLVNTEAFF
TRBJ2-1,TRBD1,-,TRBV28,TGTGCCAGCAGTTTAACGGGACAGTTTTACAATGAGCAGTTCTTC,CASSLTGQFYNEQFF
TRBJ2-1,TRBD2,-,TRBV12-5,TGTGCTAGTGGCCTGGAGGGGAGGGACAATGAGCAGTTCTTC,CASGLEGRDNEQFF
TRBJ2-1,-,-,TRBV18,TGTGCCAGCTCACCACTTAGGTACAATGAGCAGTTCTTC,CASSPLRYNEQFF
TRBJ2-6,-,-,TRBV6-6,TGTGCCAGCAATAGGGGCTTCTCTGGGGCCAACGTCCTGACTTTC,CASNRGFSGANVLTF
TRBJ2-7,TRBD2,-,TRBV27,TGTGCCAGCAGTACCAGACTAGCGGGCCCCTCCTACGAGCAGTACTTC,CASSTRLAGPSYEQYF
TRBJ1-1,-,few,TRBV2,TGTGCCAGCAGTGAACGACAGAACACTGAAGCTTTCTTT,CASSERQNTEAFF
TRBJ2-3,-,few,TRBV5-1,TGCGCCAGCAGCTTCTACGGGATGGGGCGAACAGATACGCAGTATTTT,CASSFYGMGRTDTQYF
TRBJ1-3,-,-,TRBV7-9,TGTGCCAGCAGCTTAGACAACTCTGGAAACACCATATATTTT,CASSLDNSGNTIYF
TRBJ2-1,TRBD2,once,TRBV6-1,TGTGCCAGCACAGTAGCGGGGAGTTTAGTCTTC,CASTVAGSLVF
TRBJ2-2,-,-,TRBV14,TGTGCCAGCAGCCGGGGGAGTAACACCGGGGAGCTGTTTTTT,CASSRGSNTGELFF
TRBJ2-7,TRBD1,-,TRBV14,TGTGCCAGCAGCCAAGGGCGACGACAGGGTATATTAAGCGAGCAGTACTTC,CASSQGRRQGILSEQYF
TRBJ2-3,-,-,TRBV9,TGTGCCAGCAGCGTAGGCTCAGGGGGCACAGATACGCAGTATTTT,CASSVGSGGTDTQYF
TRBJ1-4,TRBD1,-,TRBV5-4,TGTGCCAGCAGCTGGGGGACAGGTGAAAAACTGTTTTTT,CASSWGTGEKLFF